This is a list of T cell receptor beta chains from one sample in a study of blood T cell repertoires in COVID-19. Profiled with immunoSEQ multiplex PCR; TCRdb holds only in-frame clones, not every one. This table has more than 25,000 clones, 85% to 90% appearing once. The sequenced sample consisted of peripheral blood. The origin of the receptors is a man older than 75 with acute or convalescent COVID-19. CDR3s include the opening cysteine and the closing phenylalanine or tryptophan. For some rows the clone size is stated as once, few or many, or as a class when expanded; others skip it.

J	V	size	length	CDR3
TRBJ1-6	TRBV12-3/TRBV12-4	.	12	CASSLVNSPLHF
TRBJ2-7	TRBV30	.	15	CAWSVMGGLVYEQYF
TRBJ1-1	TRBV12-3/TRBV12-4	.	13	CATDTGENTEAFF
TRBJ2-5	TRBV5-4	.	11	CASKESETQYF
TRBJ2-3	TRBV9	.	14	CASSVGLRGDTQYF
TRBJ2-3	TRBV6-5	.	13	CASVAGSTDTQYF
TRBJ1-1	TRBV29-1	.	13	CSVKRTGGFEAFF
TRBJ1-5	TRBV18	.	15	CASSPGTASNQPQHF
TRBJ2-1	TRBV2	.	15	CASSVVAGGLNEQFF
TRBJ2-3	TRBV5-1	.	14	CASSFLSGTDTQYF
TRBJ1-2	TRBV2	.	16	CASSENGGGYSYGYTF
TRBJ2-5	TRBV12-3/TRBV12-4	once	13	CASSPRTLETQYF
TRBJ1-2	TRBV20-1	.	11	CSALDRGGYTF
TRBJ2-3	TRBV2	.	16	CASSAPGQGIADTQYF
TRBJ2-7	TRBV10-2	.	12	CASRKDSYEQYF
TRBJ2-5	TRBV21-1	.	24	CASSKVGRGGVTARPGGTGETQYF
TRBJ2-3	TRBV18	once	16	CASSPRTSGHTDTQYF
TRBJ2-7	TRBV6-5	once	14	CASSLSGGSYEQYF
TRBJ1-2	TRBV6-2/TRBV6-3	.	15	CASSYETTGMGGYTF
TRBJ1-3	TRBV6-5	.	14	CASRAPGGGNTIYF
TRBJ1-4	TRBV19	.	13	CASSIQVDEKLFF
TRBJ2-7	TRBV20-1	.	11	CSARRDYEQYF
TRBJ1-1	TRBV3-1/TRBV3-2	.	12	CASSQDLGEAFF
TRBJ1-6	TRBV3-1/TRBV3-2	.	14	CASSREAINSPLHF
TRBJ1-5	TRBV19	.	18	CASSISGWPANSNQPQHF
TRBJ2-1	TRBV6-2/TRBV6-3	once	15	CASSLAGGQNNEQFF
TRBJ2-7	TRBV11-3	.	14	CASSLRGGDYEQYF
TRBJ2-4	TRBV19	.	14	CASSRDRDADIQYF
TRBJ1-3	TRBV25-1	.	15	CASSDGQGAGNTIYF
TRBJ2-7	TRBV21-1	.	15	CASSPRDRYSYEQYF
TRBJ1-4	TRBV29-1	.	14	CSGRGTGVNEKLFF
TRBJ1-2	TRBV29-1	.	13	CSVDPLRGGGYTF
TRBJ2-5	TRBV6-1	.	15	CASSESSFYLETQYF
TRBJ2-7	TRBV27	few	16	CASRGGGRDGFYEQYF
TRBJ1-1	TRBV7-9	.	15	CASSLVVSMNTEAFF
TRBJ1-4	TRBV28	few	14	CASRGQGAGEKLFF